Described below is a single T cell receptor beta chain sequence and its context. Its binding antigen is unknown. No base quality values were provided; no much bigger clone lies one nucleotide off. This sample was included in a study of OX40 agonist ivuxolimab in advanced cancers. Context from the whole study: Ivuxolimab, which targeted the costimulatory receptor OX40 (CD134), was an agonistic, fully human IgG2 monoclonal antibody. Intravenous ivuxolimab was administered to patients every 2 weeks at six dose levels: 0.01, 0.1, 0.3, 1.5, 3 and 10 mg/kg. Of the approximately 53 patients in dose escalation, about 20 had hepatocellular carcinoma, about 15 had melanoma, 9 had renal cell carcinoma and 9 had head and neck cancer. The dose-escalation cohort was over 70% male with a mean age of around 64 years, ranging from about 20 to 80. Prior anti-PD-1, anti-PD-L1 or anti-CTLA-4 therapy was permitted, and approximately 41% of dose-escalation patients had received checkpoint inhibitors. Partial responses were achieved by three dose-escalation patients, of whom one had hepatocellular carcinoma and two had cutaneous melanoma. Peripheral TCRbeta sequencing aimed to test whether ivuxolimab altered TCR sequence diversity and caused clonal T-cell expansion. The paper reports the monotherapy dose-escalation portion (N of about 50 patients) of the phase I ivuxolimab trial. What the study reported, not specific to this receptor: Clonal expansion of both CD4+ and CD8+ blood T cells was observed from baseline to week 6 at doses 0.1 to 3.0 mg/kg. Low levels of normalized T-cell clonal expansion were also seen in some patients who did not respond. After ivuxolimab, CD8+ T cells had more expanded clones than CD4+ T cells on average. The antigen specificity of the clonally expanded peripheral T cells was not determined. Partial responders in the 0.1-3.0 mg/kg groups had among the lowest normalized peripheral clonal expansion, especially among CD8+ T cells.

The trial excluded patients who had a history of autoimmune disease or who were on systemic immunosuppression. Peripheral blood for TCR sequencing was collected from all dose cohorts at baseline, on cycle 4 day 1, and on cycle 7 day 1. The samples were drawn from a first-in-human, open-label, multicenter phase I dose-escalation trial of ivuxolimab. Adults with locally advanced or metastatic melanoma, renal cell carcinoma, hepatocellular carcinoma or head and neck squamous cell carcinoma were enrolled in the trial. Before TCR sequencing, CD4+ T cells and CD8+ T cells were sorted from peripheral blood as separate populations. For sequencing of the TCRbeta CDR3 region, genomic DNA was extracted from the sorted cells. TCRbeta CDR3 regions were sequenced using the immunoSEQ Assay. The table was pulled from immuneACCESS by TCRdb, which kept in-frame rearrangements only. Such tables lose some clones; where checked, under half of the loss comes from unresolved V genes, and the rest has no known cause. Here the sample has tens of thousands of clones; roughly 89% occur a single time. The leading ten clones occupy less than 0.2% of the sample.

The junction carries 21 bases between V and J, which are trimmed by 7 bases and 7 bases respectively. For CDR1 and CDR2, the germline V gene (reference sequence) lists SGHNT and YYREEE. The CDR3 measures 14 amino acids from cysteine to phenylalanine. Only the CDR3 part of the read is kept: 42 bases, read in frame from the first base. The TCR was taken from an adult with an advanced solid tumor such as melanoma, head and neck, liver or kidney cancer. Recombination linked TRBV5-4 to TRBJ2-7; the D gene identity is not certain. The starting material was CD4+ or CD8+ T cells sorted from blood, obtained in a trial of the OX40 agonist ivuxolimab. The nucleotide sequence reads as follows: TGTGCCAGCCATACCCGTGGGAATATAGGGGAGCAGTACTTC. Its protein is CASHTRGNIGEQYF.